Included here is one T cell receptor beta chain sequence, with context. Its binding antigen is unknown. Base qualities were left out, and no much larger clone turns up one base away. Library preparation employed 5' RACE. These reads were obtained on an Illumina HiSeq 2500. A second roughly 6 to 11 cycle PCR used a sample-barcoded 5' primer and a J-beta primer mix. Each TCR beta cDNA molecule received a unique molecular identifier from a template-switch 5' adaptor carrying 12 random nucleotides. Each sample yielded at least 3 million CDR3-containing paired-end reads. The Mint cDNA synthesis kit, primed by a TRBC-specific oligonucleotide, was used to synthesize first-strand cDNA from all RNA. Following uracil-DNA glycosylase treatment, all cDNA underwent a first 18-cycle PCR with the universal primers M1SS and BC2_uni_R. The authors processed their data as follows. For normalization, 1 million high-quality reads were randomly selected from each sample, with every read carrying a distinct molecular identifier. Reads with shared molecular identifiers were discarded instead of being binned into consensus sequences. MiTCR, with a Q25 quality threshold and the strictest error-elimination algorithm, was used for CDR3 identification, clonotype clustering and error correction. Lower-bound total TCR beta diversity was estimated with a nonparametric unseen species model using Euler transformation. TCRdb handled the public reads itself, with Q25 trimming in fastp and clone calling in MiXCR, and kept productive beta chains. CDR3 protein sequences are deduplicated, and each keeps its most common genes and DNA. These V and J calls derive from TCRdb rather than the authors' analysis. The sample data list under 800,000 distinct CDR3 sequences, and 21% of these were observed just once. Together, the top ten hold roughly 3.4% of the sample.

This sample is part of a study of blood T cells in healthy people across ages (dated by TCRdb to about 2015). Study-wide context: In model experiments, template switching captured roughly one uniquely barcoded TCR beta cDNA molecule for every two T cells. Age-related changes in TCR beta repertoire diversity were measured in the study by deep sequencing normalized with unique cDNA molecular identifiers. For two donors (one aged 18 to 29 and one aged 80 or older), the study analyzed two additional independent replicas of 1 million unique cDNA reads from the same blood draw. Four age groups were formed from the donors: young (average roughly 16 years), middle-aged (just under 40), aged (around 62) and long-lived (about 80). To avoid experimental bias, donors of different ages were distributed randomly across sequencing lanes.

Based on the germline V gene, the CDR1 and CDR2 sequences are SGDLS and YYNGEE. The cysteine opens and the phenylalanine closes a CDR3 of 17 amino acids. Only the CDR3 region is kept as DNA, spanning 51 bases read in frame from base 1. V is trimmed back by 3 bases and J by 3 bases, and the junction contains 8 bases that no gene match accounts for. The 35 to 40 donors, aged about 6 to 100 years, were systemically healthy Caucasian individuals from Russia. Each donor gave approximately 9.3 milliliters of peripheral blood, collected into EDTA-treated Vacutainer tubes. Ficoll-Paque density-gradient centrifugation was used to isolate PBMCs, with at least 7 million obtained per sample. Trizol reagent was used to extract total RNA from PBMCs, with at least 6 micrograms per sample. The percentages of naive CD45RAhigh/CD27high T cells were determined by flow cytometry on a PBMC aliquot from every donor. On the study overall, not on this receptor specifically: Compared with the aged group, the long-lived group had more naive CD4+ T cells, fewer expanded clones and increased TCR diversity, suggesting age selection. Since profiling was done on bulk unsorted PBMCs, naive and antigen-experienced compartments could not be conclusively compared. Total diversity estimates from one million sequenced T cells were considered lower bounds and underestimates. As age increased, observed TCR beta diversity per million T cells dropped in a roughly linear way, and a significant reduction was already evident by age roughly 40. The CMV infection status of donors was not known, potentially confounding age-related changes in expanded clonotypes. The percentage of naive T cells measured by flow cytometry correlated strongly with observed TCR beta diversity.

Sequenced: blood. The receptor was isolated from a man aged 65 to 79 in good health. This sequence uses TRBV9 and TRBJ2-3; TRBD2 aligns with 12 central bases. The CDR3 protein: CASSAMTSGRITDTQYF. The sequence in DNA is TGTGCCAGCAGCGCTATGACTAGCGGGAGAATTACAGATACGCAGTATTTT.